This passage covers 30 T cell receptor beta chains from one sample sequenced in a study of cytomegalovirus exposure and HLA in healthy donors. The PCR ran on 60 Vbeta and 13 Jbeta primers. Clones were sequenced by immunoSEQ multiplex PCR, and TCRdb holds only the in-frame ones, with some missing. The repertoire holds tens of thousands of clones, with roughly 73% as singletons. Sequenced sample: PBMCs. Source of these receptors: a male donor in good health and CMV-seropositive.

This clone was observed a handful of times. The CDR3 sequence is CASSPRLGAGKIDEQYF. The CDR3 DNA is TGTGCCAGCTCACCAAGGTTAGGAGCGGGAAAGATTGACGAGCAGTACTTC. The chain recombines TRBV18 with TRBJ2-7; 7 bases fit TRBD2. CDR3 length: 17 residues. CDR1 and CDR2 (germline): KGHSH, LQKENI. The junction had 15 bases not matched to a gene; V was cut back by 2 bases and J by 5 bases.

This chain connects TRBV29-1 to TRBJ1-3; D unclear. With 7 bases removed from V and 1 base from J, the gap between germline ends came to 5 bases. Germline CDR1 is SQVTM and CDR2 is ANQGSEA. CDR3 size: 11 residues. Written as DNA, the CDR3 is TGCAGCGGGGCTTCTGGAAACACCATATATTTT. Translated: CSGASGNTIYF.

The CDR3 region has the DNA TGTGCCAGCAGTTACGGGGCCGGAGCCTACGAGCAGTACTTC. This sequence encodes CASSYGAGAYEQYF. This chain links TRBV6-5 with TRBJ2-7, with D possibly being TRBD1 (5 bases). In germline, CDR1 is MNHEY, CDR2 SVGAGI. The V end was cut by 2 bases, the J end by 2 bases, with 10 bases between. The CDR3 covers 14 residues.

The chain joins TRBV6-1 to TRBJ2-1; tentative D call: TRBD1 (6 bases). The V end was cut by 10 bases, the J end by 8 bases, with 9 bases between. Germline CDR1 and CDR2: MNHNS and SASEGT. The CDR3 totals 10 residues. CDR3 protein: CATNRDEQFF. The CDR3 DNA is TGTGCCACTAACAGGGATGAGCAGTTCTTC.

This rearrangement joins TRBV30 to TRBJ1-5; TRBD1 is a possible D gene (6 bases). Germline V gives CDR1 GTSNPN, CDR2 SVGIG (reference sequence). V was pared by 0 bases and J by 9 bases, with 18 bases between. The CDR3 spans 15 residues. CDR3 protein: CAWSVPWGQLGPQHF. CDR3 bases: TGTGCCTGGAGTGTACCCTGGGGGCAATTGGGGCCCCAGCATTTT.

The V gene is TRBV7-9, the J gene TRBJ1-1; 9 bases align to TRBD1. The CDR3 is made up of 14 amino acids. Germline values: CDR1 SEHNR, CDR2 FQNEAQ (reference sequence). V lost 5 bases, J lost 4 bases, and 5 bases stayed unmatched. The CDR3 coding sequence is TGTGCCAGCAGCCAAGAACAGGGGGCCACTGAAGCTTTCTTT. Translated: CASSQEQGATEAFF.

The chain links TRBV19 to TRBJ2-3, with 9 bases matching TRBD1. V dropped 5 bases and J dropped 2; count of bases not matched to a gene: 8. The CDR3 spans 16 residues. Germline assignment: CDR1 LNHDA and CDR2 SQIVND (reference sequence). The CDR3 here is CASSGGTGIFTDTQYF. The CDR3 bases are TGTGCCAGTAGTGGGGGGACAGGGATTTTCACAGATACGCAGTATTTT. The full variable domain, rest sourced from reference TRBV19 and TRBJ2-3, is DGGITQSPKYLFRKEGQNVTLSCEQNLNHDAMYWYRQDPGQGLRLIYYSQIVNDFQKGDIAEGYSVSREKKESFPLTVTSAQKNPTAFYLCASSGGTGIFTDTQYFGPGTRLTVL.

The chain has TRBV4-1 and TRBJ1-1; TRBD1 is a possible D gene (5 bases). Germline-derived CDR1 and CDR2 are MGHRA and YSYEKL. Deletions cut 1 base from V and 4 bases from J, with 13 bases between. The CDR3 extends over 15 amino acids. CDR3 DNA sequence: TGCGCCAGCAGCCAAGGACGGGGGTTCGGCACTGAAGCTTTCTTT. Translating it yields CASSQGRGFGTEAFF.

This sequence joins TRBV19 and TRBJ2-7, with D unresolved. Germline V gene sequence: CDR1 LNHDA, CDR2 SQIVND (reference sequence). Trimming removed 5 bases at V and 3 bases at J, with 8 bases between. This CDR3 region has 12 residues. The CDR3 loop is CASSVNGYEQYF. CDR3 nucleotides: TGTGCCAGTAGTGTAAACGGCTACGAGCAGTACTTC.

The V gene is TRBV19, the J gene TRBJ2-2, with 9 positions matching TRBD2. V lost 3 bases, J lost 6 bases, and 11 bases stayed unmatched. Per germline, CDR1 LNHDA and CDR2 SQIVND (reference sequence). CDR3 size: 17 residues. CDR3: CASSIRAGGQGAGELFF. The CDR3 nucleotides read TGTGCCAGTAGTATTCGGGCGGGAGGGCAAGGCGCCGGGGAGCTGTTTTTT. Full variable domain (remainder filled in from reference TRBV19 and TRBJ2-2): DGGITQSPKYLFRKEGQNVTLSCEQNLNHDAMYWYRQDPGQGLRLIYYSQIVNDFQKGDIAEGYSVSREKKESFPLTVTSAQKNPTAFYLCASSIRAGGQGAGELFFGEGSRLTVL.

The chain recombines TRBV28 with TRBJ2-3, with D perhaps TRBD1 (5 bases). Germline V gene data show CDR1 as MDHEN and CDR2 as SYDVKM. The CDR3 is made up of 12 amino acids. The DNA of the CDR3 is TGTGCTGCAGGGATTACGGCAGATACGCAGTATTTT. Protein sequence: CAAGITADTQYF.

V and J are TRBV7-2 and TRBJ2-2; 8 bases are shared with TRBD2. Germline V gene lookup returns CDR1 SGHTA and CDR2 FQGNSA. After removal of 1 base from V and 5 bases from J, the junction contained 6 bases not matched to a gene. The CDR3 has 16 amino acids. This CDR3 is CASSLGSGIDTGELFF. The CDR3 nucleotides read TGTGCCAGCAGCTTAGGTAGCGGGATCGATACCGGGGAGCTGTTTTTT.

The chain has TRBV6-5 and TRBJ1-2, with TRBD1 identical over 7 bases. Unmatched junction bases numbered 7, after V lost 2 bases and J lost 1 base. From germline, CDR1 is MNHEY and CDR2 SVGAGI. This CDR3 contains 16 residues. The CDR3 DNA sequence: TGTGCCAGCAGTTACCGGAGACAGGGTGATAACTATGGCTACACCTTC. Residues: CASSYRRQGDNYGYTF.

The table lists this clone with a few counts. The V and J genes are TRBV5-4 and TRBJ2-7, with a possible D match to TRBD1 (7 bases). Germline V gene sequence: CDR1 SGHNT, CDR2 YYREEE (reference sequence). V was shortened by 4 bases and J by 10 bases, with 12 bases between the two germline ends. This CDR3 is built from 11 residues. CDR3 loop: CASSGGTAQYF. The CDR3 region has the DNA TGTGCCAGCAGCGGGGGGACAGCCCAGTACTTC.

The V gene is TRBV5-4, the J gene TRBJ2-7; 7 bases map to TRBD1. V lost 4 bases to trimming and J lost 0 bases; unmatched junction nucleotides: 10. CDR1 is SGHNT, CDR2 YYREEE, per germline (reference sequence). The CDR3 spans 16 residues. CDR3 residues: CASSPFRTGNSYEQYF. CDR3 nucleotides: TGTGCCAGCAGCCCCTTCAGGACAGGAAACTCCTACGAGCAGTACTTC. Complete variable domain (other parts from reference TRBV5-4 and TRBJ2-7): ETGVTQSPTHLIKTRGQQVTLRCSSQSGHNTVSWYQQALGQGPQFIFQYYREEENGRGNFPPRFSGLQFPNYSSELNVNALELDDSALYLCASSPFRTGNSYEQYFGPGTRLTVT.

The J gene is TRBJ2-4, the V gene TRBV30; maybe TRBD1 (5 bases). Per germline, CDR1 GTSNPN and CDR2 SVGIG (reference sequence). This CDR3 comprises 14 residues. V dropped 2 bases and J dropped 9 bases, with 17 bases sitting between them. DNA of the CDR3: TGTGCCTGGAGTCGACGACAGAATACGGGCATTCAGTACTTC. Encoded protein: CAWSRRQNTGIQYF.

V gene TRBV28 combines with J gene TRBJ1-1, with 7 bases identical to TRBD1. This CDR3 has 14 residues. The germline gives CDR1 MDHEN, CDR2 SYDVKM. The junction had 8 bases not matched to a gene; V was cut back by 6 bases and J by 4 bases. CDR3 region: CASRMGQSLTEAFF. The CDR3 DNA is TGTGCCAGCAGGATGGGACAGTCGCTCACTGAAGCTTTCTTT.

This clone showed up just a few times. This chain joins TRBV6-1 and TRBJ1-2; a possible D gene is TRBD1 (6 bases). The CDR3 length is 15 residues. Germline V CDR1 and CDR2: MNHNS, SASEGT. V was shortened by 6 bases and J by 0 bases, with 14 bases between the two germline ends. CDR3 sequence (DNA): TGTGCCAGCAGGGATAGACAGGCCGCTAACTATGGCTACACCTTC. Protein sequence: CASRDRQAANYGYTF.

The V call is TRBV28, the J call TRBJ1-1, with 7 positions matching TRBD1. Trimming at V came to 4 bases and at J to 5 bases, leaving 13 bases not matched to a gene. The germline V gene has CDR1 MDHEN and CDR2 SYDVKM. The CDR3 is made up of 16 amino acids. CDR3 coding DNA: TGTGCCAGCAGTTATCTGCGCCGGGGACAGAGGACTGAAGCTTTCTTT. It yields the protein CASSYLRRGQRTEAFF.

The CDR3 region has the DNA TGTGCCAGCAGTCCCAACAGGGCTCCCTACAATGAGCAGTTCTTC. Translating it yields CASSPNRAPYNEQFF. This chain uses TRBV28 with TRBJ2-1, with D possibly TRBD1 on 6 matching bases. CDR1 MDHEN and CDR2 SYDVKM come from the germline V gene. The CDR3 loop spans 15 amino acids. V shed 5 bases and J shed 2 bases, with 13 bases lying between them.

This rearrangement joins TRBV2 to TRBJ2-7; possible D gene TRBD1, 6 bases. This CDR3 comprises 14 residues. V shed 2 bases and J shed 2 bases, with 10 bases lying between them. From germline, CDR1 is SNHLY and CDR2 FYNNEI. The DNA for the CDR3 is TGTGCCAGCAGTGAACAGGGGTCCACCTACGAGCAGTACTTC. As protein: CASSEQGSTYEQYF.

This clone appeared once. This rearrangement joins TRBV29-1 to TRBJ2-7; maybe TRBD2 (5 bases). The germline V gene encodes CDR1 SQVTM and CDR2 ANQGSEA. Trimming left V 1 base short and J 3 bases short, with 13 bases between. This CDR3 is built from 14 residues. The DNA for the CDR3 is TGCAGCGTTGAAGTAGCGACTCAGAACTACGAGCAGTACTTC. It is translated as CSVEVATQNYEQYF.

The genes are TRBV5-1 and TRBJ1-5; possibly TRBD1 for D (6 bases). V lost 0 bases and J 7 bases, leaving 8 bases between the germline ends. There are 13 residues in the CDR3. CDR1 and CDR2 from the germline V gene are SGHRS and YFSETQ. CDR3 residues: CASSLAGDQPQHF. For the CDR3, the DNA is TGCGCCAGCAGCTTGGCAGGGGACCAGCCCCAGCATTTT. Full variable domain (rest looked up from reference TRBV5-1 and TRBJ1-5): KAGVTQTPRYLIKTRGQQVTLSCSPISGHRSVSWYQQTPGQGLQFLFEYFSETQRNKGNFPGRFSGRQFSNSRSEMNVSTLELGDSALYLCASSLAGDQPQHFGDGTRLSIL.

The rearrangement joins TRBV28 to TRBJ2-7; 9 nucleotides line up with TRBD2. This CDR3 is built from 14 residues. Trimming took 5 bases from V and 4 from J; bases not matched to a gene: 6. Germline CDR1 MDHEN, CDR2 SYDVKM. CDR3 region: CASSILAGIYEQYF. The CDR3 DNA follows: TGTGCCAGCAGTATTCTAGCGGGAATATACGAGCAGTACTTC.

The chain links TRBV27 to TRBJ1-2; tentative D call: TRBD1 (5 bases). The V end was cut by 1 base, the J end by 7 bases, with 31 bases between. Germline V lookup: CDR1 MNHEY, CDR2 SMNVEV (reference sequence). The CDR3 sequence is 20 residues long. The DNA of the CDR3 is TGTGCCAGCAGTTTATTGGCCTTCGGGGTTGGGCGGGGCAGAGGAGGTGGCTACACCTTC. Translating it yields CASSLLAFGVGRGRGGGYTF.

CDR3 nucleotides: TGTGCCAGCTCGCCCGGGAGCTCCTACAATGAGCAGTTCTTC. Protein: CASSPGSSYNEQFF. The V call is TRBV7-8, the J call TRBJ2-1; tentative D call: TRBD2 (6 bases). Trimming shortened V by 8 bases and J by 0 bases, and 11 bases separated the two germline ends. The CDR3 runs to 14 residues. Germline V gene lookup returns CDR1 SGHVS and CDR2 FQNEAQ.

The chain recombines TRBV6-6 with TRBJ2-7; 9 bases line up with TRBD1. This CDR3 contains 16 residues. V trimming: 7 bases; J trimming: 5 bases; junction bases outside the gene matches: 15. Germline CDR1 and CDR2: MNHNY and SVGAGI (reference sequence). The CDR3 DNA reads as TGTGCCAGCAAAAAATCCGGGACAGGGAACGTCAACGAGCAGTACTTC. This translates into CASKKSGTGNVNEQYF.

V and J are TRBV2 and TRBJ1-5, with D unresolved. CDR1 SNHLY and CDR2 FYNNEI come from the germline V gene. The V end lost 4 bases, the J end lost 7 bases, and 11 bases lay between the germline ends. The CDR3 has 13 residues. CDR3 loop: CASSVEVNQPQHF. The CDR3, as DNA: TGTGCCAGCAGTGTCGAGGTCAACCAGCCCCAGCATTTT.

This clone was seen once. CDR3 in DNA: TGTGCCAGCTGGGACTCCACAGATACGCAGTATTTT. Translation gives CASWDSTDTQYF. The chain has TRBV2 and TRBJ2-3, with TRBD2 as a possible D gene (6 bases). Trimming removed 8 bases from V and 2 bases from J, with 8 bases in between. The CDR3 has 12 amino acids. In germline, CDR1 is SNHLY, CDR2 FYNNEI. The variable domain in full, with the rest retrieved from reference TRBV2 and TRBJ2-3, is EPEVTQTPSHQVTQMGQEVILRCVPISNHLYFYWYRQILGQKVEFLVSFYNNEISEKSEIFDDQFSVERPDGSNFTLKIRSTKLEDSAMYFCASWDSTDTQYFGPGTRLTVL.

The CDR3: CASRRTGVYEQYF. The CDR3 coding sequence is TGTGCCAGCAGGCGGACAGGGGTCTACGAGCAGTACTTC. The chain is built from TRBV6-5 and TRBJ2-5; TRBD1 aligns across 9 bases. The J call may be faulty, since TRBJ2-7 better matches the DNA end. In germline, CDR1 is MNHEY, CDR2 SVGAGI. The CDR3 runs 13 residues.